This T cell receptor (beta chain) appears in the sequencing data of a study of T cells after yellow fever vaccination. MiXCR, applied by TCRdb to the 5' RACE reads, yields one record per CDR3 protein. The data show around 530,000 distinct CDR3 sequences, 17% seen once. The sequences come from PBMCs, collected about 5 days after the first yellow fever vaccination. This sequence originates from a man aged 18 to 35 who received the YFV17D yellow fever vaccine.

The CDR3 DNA sequence: TGTGCCAGCAGCATAGAGGCTAGCGGGGGGGTCACGCAGTATTTT. It yields the protein CASSIEASGGVTQYF. V is TRBV6-5 and J is TRBJ2-3, with TRBD2 identical over 12 bases. This CDR3 is built from 15 residues. Trimming took 6 bases from V and 9 from J; bases not matched to a gene: 10. Germline values: CDR1 MNHEY, CDR2 SVGAGI.